This TCR beta chain was captured by sequencing in a study of T cell repertoires in cytomegalovirus infection (dated by TCRdb to about 2019). For context, the study as a whole: Alongside well-studied HLA-B-restricted epitopes, the peptide stimulations were aimed at recently identified HLA-C-restricted CMV epitopes, whose presentation resists viral immunomodulation. Donor HLA type was relevant to the analysis, as public TCR beta signatures indicated carriage of CMV infection together with the matching HLA type. Study-level results and caveats: The ex vivo response was dominated by HLA-C-restricted CMV-specific TCR beta clonotypes, which also provided the single most frequent clonotype in two of eight donors. Carriers of CMV infection plus the relevant HLA type were discriminated by the cumulative frequency of public TCR beta family members in the study cohort and in an independent roughly 400-donor cohort.

The sequencer was an Illumina HiSeq 1500. Using fastp at Q25 and MiXCR, TCRdb reprocessed the public reads and kept productive beta chains. Merged by CDR3 protein, the rows form single entries marked with the most common genes and DNA. Across this sample there are about half a million distinct CDR3 sequences, with around a third seen only once. Of the sample, roughly 15% is held by the ten largest clones. A remark on this clonotype: Its antigen is unknown. It has no much larger one-base neighbor in the sample; base qualities were not kept.

What the treatment or condition label conveys for this sample: in vitro stimulation with specific CMV peptide epitopes to enrich CMV-specific T cells. The CDR1 and CDR2 encoded by the germline V gene (reference sequence) are SEHNR and FQNEAQ. The CDR3 contains 16 residues, cysteine and phenylalanine counted. Only the CDR3 region is kept as DNA, spanning 48 bases read in frame from base 1. Relative to germline, V is 2 bases shorter and J is 8 bases shorter, with 18 bases between their ends. The chain is assembled from TRBV7-9 and TRBJ1-4, with an unclear D gene assignment. This material consisted of cultured PBMCs, taken from culture after CMV antigen stimulation. The sequence was obtained from a human donor in good health (CMV status not recorded). Some clones in this sample may be carry-over from other donors' samples. The bases read TGTGCCAGCAGCTTAAGGTCCGGGATCGATAGGGAAAAACTGTTTTTT. It encodes CASSLRSGIDREKLFF.